Following are 5 T cell receptor beta chains from one sample sequenced in a study of T cell responses to AZD1222 COVID-19 vaccine. Measured with immunoSEQ multiplex PCR; TCRdb has only the in-frame clones, and not every one. The repertoire holds 130,000 or so clones, with just over 90% as singletons. This specimen consisted of peripheral blood, obtained on day 0 of AZD1222 vaccination. The receptors were gathered from an adult in good health.

This clone was recorded once. The chain carries TRBV6-5 and TRBJ1-1, with D perhaps TRBD1 (5 bases). This CDR3 region has 13 residues. The germline gives CDR1 MNHEY, CDR2 SVGAGI. Trimming removed 3 bases at V and 7 bases at J, with 12 bases between. CDR3 region: CASSYPRGSEAFF. CDR3 nucleotides: TGTGCCAGCAGTTATCCGAGGGGTAGTGAAGCTTTCTTT.

The chain employs TRBV19 and TRBJ1-5; 9 bases agree with TRBD1. V shed 6 bases and J 7 bases; nucleotides not matched to a gene: 10. CDR3 length equals 15 residues. Germline CDR1 and CDR2: LNHDA and SQIVND (reference sequence). CDR3 sequence: CASSDPDRGQQPQHF. CDR3 bases: TGTGCCAGTAGCGACCCGGACAGGGGACAGCAGCCCCAGCATTTT.

V usage is TRBV12-1 and J usage is TRBJ1-4; the listed D gene, TRBD1, was not tested against the DNA. TRBV12-1 is reported as a pseudogene. The CDR3 is 13 residues long. The CDR3 DNA reads TGTGCCAGCTCAAACAGGGGTAATGAAAAACTGTTTTTT. This codes for CASSNRGNEKLFF.

This chain uses TRBV5-1 with TRBJ2-1; 12 bases line up with TRBD1. The CDR3 is 17 amino acids. V was clipped by 4 bases and J by 1 base; unmatched bases: 6. Per the germline V gene, CDR1 is SGHRS and CDR2 is YFSETQ. This chain's CDR3 is CASSTGTGGESYNEQFF. DNA of the CDR3: TGCGCCAGCAGCACCGGGACAGGGGGCGAATCCTACAATGAGCAGTTCTTC.

The rearrangement uses TRBV5-1 and TRBJ2-4; maybe TRBD1 (6 bases). The CDR3 length is 16 residues. The V gene's germline CDR1 is SGHRS and CDR2 YFSETQ. V gave up 2 bases and J gave up 0 bases, with 12 bases separating them. Here the CDR3 reads CASSFEGHLAKNIQYF. In DNA, the CDR3 is TGCGCCAGCAGCTTCGAGGGACACCTAGCCAAAAACATTCAGTACTTC.